The entry below gives a single T cell receptor beta chain sequence along with its context. It has no known antigen specificity. Base quality data are lacking; no much larger clone is found one base away. The study profiled bulk TCR beta-chain repertoires in matched peripheral blood, tumor and adjacent normal breast tissue taken from some 15 patients with early-stage breast cancer. Before surgery, about 5-10 mL of whole blood was collected into EDTA tubes and then processed within 2 hours. Peripheral blood mononuclear cells were isolated by Ficoll-Paque centrifugation in SepMate-50 tubes. For storage in liquid nitrogen, PBMCs were cryopreserved as aliquots of about 1.7 to 4.5 million cells in around 90% FBS with about 10% DMSO. Genomic DNA was extracted with the Qiagen AllPrep DNA/RNA Mini kit. V is clipped by 4 bases and J by 2 bases, and the sequence between their germline boundaries is 12 bases long. CDR1 SGHVS and CDR2 FNYEAQ are derived from the germline V gene. From its cysteine to its phenylalanine, the CDR3 spans 14 amino acids. This entry keeps only the CDR3 DNA: 42 bases, framed from base 1.

The sample belongs to a study of early stage breast cancer tumors (dated by TCRdb to about 2017). At the level of the whole study: Of the 15 to 20 invasive breast tumors, around twelve were found to be estrogen receptor-positive, progesterone receptor-positive and HER2-negative. Most of the 12 ER+/PR+/HER2- tumors were invasive ductal carcinomas, while the other four were invasive lobular carcinomas. The average read coverage per sample was roughly 10-fold. The samples as a whole yielded roughly 2,700,000 detected templates, corresponding to approximately 990,000 unique clonotypes. General conclusions and limits of the study: Enriched TCRB sequences shared across patients were found to be mostly commonly generated sequences that were unlikely to play an important role in the tumor microenvironment. Repertoires from blood and normal breast were more alike than repertoires from blood and tumor, and in about 90% of the 16 patients, comparing each tissue with blood separated tumor from normal. Approximately 2.4-fold higher T cell density and higher clonality were observed in tumors than in adjacent normal breast tissue. The small cohort size prevented analysis by tumor subtype. Chain pairing and functional markers such as CD4, CD8 and FOXP3 were missed by bulk genomic DNA sequencing of unsorted cells.

Two independent genomic DNA replicates were amplified for each sample, with around 0.5 ug used for blood and approximately 1.5 ug for tumor or normal breast. TCRB sequencing of genomic DNA was carried out with the ImmunoSeq Intro kit according to the manufacturer's instructions. Multiplex PCR ran roughly 30 cycles with proprietary primers and spike-in control sequences for absolute quantification. Single-end 150-bp reads were used to sequence an 87-bp fragment spanning the CDR3 and the flanking V and J genes. Each lane of an Illumina MiSeq using version 3.0 chemistry carried seven multiplexed samples, with two replicates per sample. Regarding the original processing steps: The vendor's proprietary pipeline processed the raw data and merged both replicates into a single result for each sample. Productive rearrangements sharing the V-gene family, CDR3 amino acid sequence and J-gene segment were defined as clonotypes. To compute clonality, the normalized Shannon entropy (Pielou evenness) of TCRB abundances was subtracted from 1. To estimate T cell density, the total number of templates was divided by the number of input cells, which was inferred from the amount of DNA input. Recon, run with its default parameters, was used to estimate overall repertoire diversity and clonality. A clonotype was considered tumor-enriched if its abundance in tumor exceeded 0.1% and was at least 32-fold higher than its abundance in normal breast. What TCRdb holds here is the immuneACCESS table cut down to in-frame rearrangements. Part of the clones is not present; checked against another copy, under half of the missing clones reflect an unresolved V gene, and the others are unexplained. V, J and clone size reflect that table, while D and trimming were determined from the DNA. This sample comprises about 72,000 clones, approximately 79% of them detected only once. More than 3% of the sample belongs to the ten largest clones.

Specimen: blood. The chain uses TRBV7-6 and TRBJ2-7, with the D gene tentatively TRBD1 or TRBD2, based on 7 matching bases in each. The TCR originated in a person in their sixties with breast cancer. The CDR3 amino acid sequence is: CASSSGGAPYEQYF. The bases read TGTGCCAGCAGCTCAGGGGGGGCACCCTACGAGCAGTACTTC.